The TCR beta chain under discussion was sequenced for a study of monozygotic twins with inflammatory bowel disease. Germline-derived CDR1 and CDR2 are LGHDT and YNNKEL (reference sequence). The length of the CDR3 is 14 residues. Approximately 3,500 ng of total RNA went into each TCR library. TCRdb re-called the 5' RACE reads and gives one entry per CDR3 protein, without DNA. In total, the table holds 120,000 to 150,000 distinct CDR3 sequences. The TCR sequence derives from a human donor with ulcerative colitis or Crohn's disease, or a healthy co-twin of an affected twin (not recorded which). The chain couples TRBV3-1 to TRBJ2-2; TCRdb outputs TRBD1, but without DNA this stays unchecked. The sequencing sample was made of blood. CDR3 sequence: CASSQAPGTGELLF.